A single sample gave rise to the 15 T cell receptor beta chains below, sequenced in a study of T cell responses to AZD1222 COVID-19 vaccine. Generated by immunoSEQ multiplex PCR, the TCRdb table keeps only in-frame clones and is missing some. Altogether around 140,000 clones are present, more than 85% being singletons, with the ten largest covering 1.5% to 2%. The sample in question was peripheral blood, obtained on day 0 of AZD1222 vaccination. These receptors originate from an adult in good health.

The rearrangement joins TRBV5-1 to TRBJ2-7; 9 nucleotides agree with TRBD1. J gave up 5 bases and V 0 bases, and 3 bases lay outside the gene matches. CDR3 length: 14 amino acids. Germline V gene data show CDR1 as SGHRS and CDR2 as YFSETQ. DNA for the CDR3: TGCGCCAGCAGCTTGGAGACAGGGGGGGACGAGCAGTACTTC. Amino acids: CASSLETGGDEQYF.

The chain carries TRBV2 and TRBJ1-3; D is perhaps TRBD1 (5 bases). Trimming shortened V by 6 bases and J by 0 bases, and 9 bases separated the two germline ends. The CDR3 runs 14 residues. From germline, CDR1 is SNHLY and CDR2 FYNNEI. The CDR3 here is CASRSTVSGNTIYF. For the CDR3, the DNA is TGTGCCAGCAGATCGACAGTCTCTGGAAACACCATATATTTT.

V and J are TRBV7-9 and TRBJ2-7, with D perhaps matching TRBD1 or TRBD2 (5 bases each). Germline values: CDR1 SEHNR, CDR2 FQNEAQ (reference sequence). This CDR3 comprises 13 residues. V was clipped by 6 bases and J by 2 bases, with 11 bases between them. CDR3 sequence: CASRRDQTYEQYF. DNA of the CDR3: TGTGCCAGCAGAAGGGACCAGACCTACGAGCAGTACTTC.

The genes are TRBV30 and TRBJ1-5, with D perhaps TRBD1 (5 bases). The CDR3 totals 13 residues. The V end was cut by 1 base, the J end by 5 bases, with 9 bases between. Germline-derived CDR1 and CDR2 are GTSNPN and SVGIG (reference sequence). CDR3 DNA: TGTGCCTGGAGTGGGACAATCGATCAGCCCCAGCATTTT. Its protein is CAWSGTIDQPQHF.

This rearrangement joins TRBV24-1 to TRBJ1-1; D gene uncertain. Germline values: CDR1 KGHDR, CDR2 SFDVKD. The CDR3 length is 11 residues. V gave up 3 bases and J gave up 9 bases, with 7 bases separating them. The CDR3 reads CATSDHRKAFF. DNA for the CDR3: TGTGCCACCAGTGATCACCGGAAAGCTTTCTTT.

The DNA of the CDR3 is TGTGCCAGCAGCCCAGAGTCTAGCGGGAGCTCCTACGAGCAGTACTTC. Translated, it gives CASSPESSGSSYEQYF. The chain couples TRBV7-3 to TRBJ2-7; 10 bases agree with TRBD2. There are 16 residues in the CDR3. V was clipped by 5 bases and J by 0 bases; unmatched bases: 7. Germline V gene lookup returns CDR1 SGHTA and CDR2 FQGTGA.

The V gene is TRBV29-1, the J gene TRBJ2-5; possible D gene TRBD2, 5 bases. This CDR3 comprises 14 residues. V gave up 2 bases and J gave up 7 bases, with 17 bases separating them. The germline V gene has CDR1 SQVTM and CDR2 ANQGSEA. DNA for the CDR3: TGCAGCGTTGAAAGCGGTTCTCCTCCATGGACCCAGTACTTC. It codes for CSVESGSPPWTQYF.

This clone was recorded only once. V and J are TRBV11-3 and TRBJ2-7; D gene uncertain. Trimming removed 1 base from V and 7 bases from J, with 11 bases in between. In germline, CDR1 is SGHNT, CDR2 YENEEA. The CDR3 totals 13 residues. In DNA, the CDR3 is TGTGCCAGCAGCTTAGGGGCGGATGGGGAGCAGTACTTC. The encoded protein is CASSLGADGEQYF. Drawing the rest from reference TRBV11-3 and TRBJ2-7, the complete variable domain is EAGVVQSPRYKIIEKKQPVAFWCNPISGHNTLYWYLQNLGQGPELLIRYENEEAVDDSQLPKDRFSAERLKGVDSTLKIQPAELGDSAVYLCASSLGADGEQYFGPGTRLTVT.

This clone appeared once. The rearrangement joins TRBV5-1 to TRBJ1-1; TRBD1 might be the D (5 bases). CDR3 size: 14 residues. With 3 bases removed from V and 1 base from J, the gap between germline ends came to 10 bases. Germline CDR1 and CDR2: SGHRS and YFSETQ. This CDR3 is CASSSDIRNTEAFF. Here the CDR3 DNA reads TGCGCCAGCAGCTCGGACATACGGAACACTGAAGCTTTCTTT.

The rearrangement links TRBV29-1 to TRBJ1-2, with TRBD1 as a possible D gene (6 bases). The V gene lost 8 bases and the J gene lost 2 bases, with 21 bases spanning the gap. The CDR3 covers 15 residues. Looked up from germline, CDR1 is SQVTM and CDR2 is ANQGSEA. In DNA, the CDR3 is TGCAGCTCTCTGGGGACGGACAGTGTAAACTATGGCTACACCTTC. This sequence encodes CSSLGTDSVNYGYTF.

V usage is TRBV28 and J usage is TRBJ1-4; the D gene is possibly TRBD1 (5 bases). The CDR3 totals 12 residues. From germline, CDR1 is MDHEN and CDR2 SYDVKM. Trimming took 6 bases from V and 11 from J, leaving 13 bases between them. CDR3 in DNA: TGTGCCAGCAGCCCCGGGGCTTTTAAACTGTTTTTT. It encodes CASSPGAFKLFF.

This rearrangement joins TRBV6-2 or TRBV6-3 to TRBJ2-5, with 13 bases fitting TRBD2. V dropped 6 bases and J dropped 5; count of bases not matched to a gene: 12. Germline CDR1 MNHEY, CDR2 SVGEGT. The CDR3 is made up of 17 amino acids. The CDR3 DNA sequence: TGTGCCAGCAGCCCCACAAGACTAGCGGGGGGCGGGGAGACCCAGTACTTC. Its protein product is CASSPTRLAGGGETQYF.

This rearrangement joins TRBV19 to TRBJ1-2; a weak D match, TRBD1 (5 bases). This CDR3 is built from 11 residues. Per germline, CDR1 LNHDA and CDR2 SQIVND (reference sequence). The V end lost 8 bases, the J end lost 4 bases, and 8 bases lay between the germline ends. The DNA for the CDR3 is TGTGCCAGTGACAGTTCCTATGGCTACACCTTC. Protein product: CASDSSYGYTF.

This clone has just one count. The J gene is TRBJ1-6, the V gene TRBV6-5; no clear D. Between the trimmed V and J ends, which lost 0 bases and 0 bases, there was a span of 6 bases. The CDR3 totals 16 residues. The germline V gene has CDR1 MNHEY and CDR2 SVGAGI. CDR3 bases: TGTGCCAGCAGTTACTCTTCCAGCTCCTATAATTCACCCCTCCACTTT. Protein: CASSYSSSSYNSPLHF.

The rearrangement links TRBV27 to TRBJ2-1, with TRBD2 as a possible D gene (5 bases). Germline V gives CDR1 MNHEY, CDR2 SMNVEV (reference sequence). Trimming removed 3 bases from V and 9 bases from J, with 9 bases in between. The CDR3 runs 12 residues. The CDR3 DNA follows: TGTGCCAGCAGTTTCCGACTAAGTGAGCAGTTCTTC. Translated, it gives CASSFRLSEQFF.